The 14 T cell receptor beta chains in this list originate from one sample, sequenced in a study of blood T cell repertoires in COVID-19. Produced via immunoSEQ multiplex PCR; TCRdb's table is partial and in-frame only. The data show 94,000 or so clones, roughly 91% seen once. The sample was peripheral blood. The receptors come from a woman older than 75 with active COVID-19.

This chain's CDR3 is CASSVAGSADNEQFF. The CDR3 DNA reads as TGTGCCAGCAGCGTAGCGGGTAGCGCAGACAATGAGCAGTTCTTC. The rearrangement joins TRBV9 to TRBJ2-1; tentative D call: TRBD2 (5 bases). Trimming pared 0 bases from V and 5 bases from J, leaving 12 bases between. The CDR3 covers 15 residues. The germline V gene encodes CDR1 SGDLS and CDR2 YYNGEE.

CDR3 loop: CASSPPGLAGGNEQFF. The CDR3 DNA is TGTGCCAGCTCACCACCGGGACTAGCGGGAGGGAATGAGCAGTTCTTC. V usage is TRBV18 and J usage is TRBJ2-1, with TRBD2 matching 16 bases. V was clipped by 0 bases and J by 7 bases; unmatched bases: 0. Germline V CDR1 and CDR2: KGHSH, LQKENI. The CDR3 consists of 16 residues.

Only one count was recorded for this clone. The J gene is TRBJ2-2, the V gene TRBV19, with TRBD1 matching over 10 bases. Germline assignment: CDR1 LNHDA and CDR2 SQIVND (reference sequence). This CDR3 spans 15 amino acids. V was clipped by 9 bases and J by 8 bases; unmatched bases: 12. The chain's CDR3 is CASRARTGGEGELFF. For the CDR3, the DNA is TGTGCCAGCCGAGCGAGGACAGGGGGAGAGGGGGAGCTGTTTTTT.

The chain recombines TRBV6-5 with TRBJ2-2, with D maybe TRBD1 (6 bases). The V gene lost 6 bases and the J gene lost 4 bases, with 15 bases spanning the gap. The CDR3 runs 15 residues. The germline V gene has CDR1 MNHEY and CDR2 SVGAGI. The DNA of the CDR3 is TGTGCCAGCAGCCGCCAGGGGTTCGGCACCGGGGAGCTGTTTTTT. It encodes CASSRQGFGTGELFF.

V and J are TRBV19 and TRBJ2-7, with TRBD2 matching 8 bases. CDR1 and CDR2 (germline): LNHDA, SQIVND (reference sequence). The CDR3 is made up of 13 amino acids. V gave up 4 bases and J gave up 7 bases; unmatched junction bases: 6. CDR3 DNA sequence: TGTGCCAGTAGTACCACGGGAGGGGGGGAGCAGTACTTC. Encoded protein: CASSTTGGGEQYF.

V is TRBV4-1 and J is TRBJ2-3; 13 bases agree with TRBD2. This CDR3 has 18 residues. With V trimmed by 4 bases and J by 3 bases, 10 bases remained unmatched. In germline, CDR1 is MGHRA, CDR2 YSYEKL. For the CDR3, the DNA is TGCGCCAGCAGCCCGTACCGGGGACTAGCGGGAAAGACAGATACGCAGTATTTT. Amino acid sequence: CASSPYRGLAGKTDTQYF.

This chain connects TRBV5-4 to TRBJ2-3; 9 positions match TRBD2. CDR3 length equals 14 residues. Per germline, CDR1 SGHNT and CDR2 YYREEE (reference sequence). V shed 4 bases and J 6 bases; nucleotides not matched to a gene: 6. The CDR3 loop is CASSGGLAEDTQYF. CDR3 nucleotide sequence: TGTGCCAGCAGCGGGGGACTAGCTGAGGATACGCAGTATTTT.

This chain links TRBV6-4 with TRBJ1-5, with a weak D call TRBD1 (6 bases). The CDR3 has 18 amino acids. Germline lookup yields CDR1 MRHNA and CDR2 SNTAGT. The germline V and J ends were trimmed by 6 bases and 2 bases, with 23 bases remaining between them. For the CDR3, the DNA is TGTGCCAGCAGCACGCCCCGACAGGATATAGGTTGCAATCAGCCCCAGCATTTT. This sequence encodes CASSTPRQDIGCNQPQHF.

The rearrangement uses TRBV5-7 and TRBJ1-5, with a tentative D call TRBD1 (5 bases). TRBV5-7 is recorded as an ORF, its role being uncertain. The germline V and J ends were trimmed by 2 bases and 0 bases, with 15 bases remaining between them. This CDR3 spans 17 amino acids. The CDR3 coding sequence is TGTGCCAGCAGCTTCCCAAAACAGGCAGATAGCAATCAGCCCCAGCATTTT. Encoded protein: CASSFPKQADSNQPQHF.

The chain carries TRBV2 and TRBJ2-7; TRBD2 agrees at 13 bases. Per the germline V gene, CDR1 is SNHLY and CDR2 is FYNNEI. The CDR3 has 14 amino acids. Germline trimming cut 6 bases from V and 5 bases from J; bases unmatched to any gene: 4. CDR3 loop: CASRGTSGTNEQYF. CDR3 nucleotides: TGTGCCAGCAGAGGGACTAGCGGGACCAACGAGCAGTACTTC.

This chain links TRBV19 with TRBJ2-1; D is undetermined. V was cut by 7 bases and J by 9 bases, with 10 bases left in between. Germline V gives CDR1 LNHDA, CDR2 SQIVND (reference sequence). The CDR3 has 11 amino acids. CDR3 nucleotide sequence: TGTGCCAGTAAAGCAGGCGCTGAGCAGTTCTTC. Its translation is CASKAGAEQFF.

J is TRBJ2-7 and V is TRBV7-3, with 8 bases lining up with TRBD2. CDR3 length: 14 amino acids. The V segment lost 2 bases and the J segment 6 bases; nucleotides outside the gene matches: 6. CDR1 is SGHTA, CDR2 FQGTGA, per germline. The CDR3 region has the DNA TGTGCCAGCAGCTTAGATCCAGCGGGAGTCGAGCAGTACTTC. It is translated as CASSLDPAGVEQYF.

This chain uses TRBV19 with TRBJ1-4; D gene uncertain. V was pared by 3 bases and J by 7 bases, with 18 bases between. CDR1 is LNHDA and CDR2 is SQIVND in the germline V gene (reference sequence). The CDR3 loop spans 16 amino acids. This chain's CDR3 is CASSMVPGVRGEKLFF. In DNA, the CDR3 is TGTGCCAGTAGTATGGTCCCAGGAGTCCGGGGTGAAAAACTGTTTTTT.

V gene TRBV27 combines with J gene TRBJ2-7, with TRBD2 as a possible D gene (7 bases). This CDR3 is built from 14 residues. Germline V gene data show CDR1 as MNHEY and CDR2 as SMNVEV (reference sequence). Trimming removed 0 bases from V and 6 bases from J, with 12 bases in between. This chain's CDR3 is CASSLSRGGSEQYF. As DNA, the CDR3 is TGTGCCAGCAGTTTATCGAGGGGGGGAAGCGAGCAGTACTTC.